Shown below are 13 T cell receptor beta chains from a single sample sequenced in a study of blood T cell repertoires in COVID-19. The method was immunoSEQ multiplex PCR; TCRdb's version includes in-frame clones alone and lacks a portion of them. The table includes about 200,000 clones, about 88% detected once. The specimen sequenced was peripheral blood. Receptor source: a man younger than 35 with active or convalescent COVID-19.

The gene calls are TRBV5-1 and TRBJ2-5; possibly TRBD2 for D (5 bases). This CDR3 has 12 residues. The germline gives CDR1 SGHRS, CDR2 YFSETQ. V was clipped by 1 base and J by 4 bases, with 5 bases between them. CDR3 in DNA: TGCGCCAGCAGCTTGCGGGGAGAGACCCAGTACTTC. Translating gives CASSLRGETQYF.

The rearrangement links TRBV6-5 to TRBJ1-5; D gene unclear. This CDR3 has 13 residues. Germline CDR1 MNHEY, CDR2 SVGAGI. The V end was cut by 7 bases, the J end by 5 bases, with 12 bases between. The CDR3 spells CASMRKLDQPQHF. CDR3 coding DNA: TGTGCCAGCATGAGGAAGCTTGATCAGCCCCAGCATTTT.

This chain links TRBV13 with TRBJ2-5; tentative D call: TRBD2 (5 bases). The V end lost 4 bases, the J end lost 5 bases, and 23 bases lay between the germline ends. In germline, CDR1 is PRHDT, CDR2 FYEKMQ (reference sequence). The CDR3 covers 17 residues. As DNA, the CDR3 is TGTGCCAGCAGCTCTGAGCGGCTAGCTCGTTTGTCGGAGACCCAGTACTTC. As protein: CASSSERLARLSETQYF.

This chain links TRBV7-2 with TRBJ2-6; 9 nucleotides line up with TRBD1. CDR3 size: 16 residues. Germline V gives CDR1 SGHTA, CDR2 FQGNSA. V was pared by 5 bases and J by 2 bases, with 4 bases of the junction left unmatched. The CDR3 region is CASSPGQGPGANVLTF. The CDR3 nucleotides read TGTGCCAGCAGCCCAGGACAGGGGCCTGGGGCCAACGTCCTGACTTTC.

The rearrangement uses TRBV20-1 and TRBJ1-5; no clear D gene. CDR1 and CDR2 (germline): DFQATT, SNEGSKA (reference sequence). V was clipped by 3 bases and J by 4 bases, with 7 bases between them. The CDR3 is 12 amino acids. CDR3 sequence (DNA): TGCAGTGCTAGTTCCGGTAATCAGCCCCAGCATTTT. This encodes CSASSGNQPQHF.

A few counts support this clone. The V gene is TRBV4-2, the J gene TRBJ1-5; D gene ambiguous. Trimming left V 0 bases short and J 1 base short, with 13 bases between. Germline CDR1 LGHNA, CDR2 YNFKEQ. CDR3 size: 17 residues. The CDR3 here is CASSQEARETSNQPQHF. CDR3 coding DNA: TGTGCCAGCAGCCAAGAGGCCCGGGAAACAAGCAATCAGCCCCAGCATTTT.

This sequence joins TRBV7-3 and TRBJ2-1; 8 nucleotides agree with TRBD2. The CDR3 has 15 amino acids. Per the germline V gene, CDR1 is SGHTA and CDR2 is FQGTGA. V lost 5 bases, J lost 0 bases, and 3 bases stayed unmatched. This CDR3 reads CASSPRGGSYNEQFF. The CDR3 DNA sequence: TGTGCCAGCAGCCCACGGGGGGGCTCCTACAATGAGCAGTTCTTC.

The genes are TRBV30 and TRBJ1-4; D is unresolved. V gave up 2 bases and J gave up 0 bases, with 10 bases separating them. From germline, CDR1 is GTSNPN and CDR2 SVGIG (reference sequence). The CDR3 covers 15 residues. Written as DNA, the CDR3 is TGTGCCTGGAGTAGACACCTTGCAACTAATGAAAAACTGTTTTTT. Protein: CAWSRHLATNEKLFF.

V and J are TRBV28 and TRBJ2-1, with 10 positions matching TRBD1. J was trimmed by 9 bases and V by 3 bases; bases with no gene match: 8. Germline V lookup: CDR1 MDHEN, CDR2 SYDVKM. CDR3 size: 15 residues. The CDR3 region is CASSFSGQGVTEQFF. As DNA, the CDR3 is TGTGCCAGCAGTTTTTCCGGACAGGGGGTTACTGAGCAGTTCTTC.

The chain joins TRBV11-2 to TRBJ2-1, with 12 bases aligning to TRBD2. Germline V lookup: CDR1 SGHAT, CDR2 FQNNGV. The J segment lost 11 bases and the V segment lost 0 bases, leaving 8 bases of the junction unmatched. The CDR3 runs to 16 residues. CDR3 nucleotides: TGTGCCAGCAGCTTAGATCCCACTAGCGGGGGGCGGAAGCAGTTCTTC. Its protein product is CASSLDPTSGGRKQFF.

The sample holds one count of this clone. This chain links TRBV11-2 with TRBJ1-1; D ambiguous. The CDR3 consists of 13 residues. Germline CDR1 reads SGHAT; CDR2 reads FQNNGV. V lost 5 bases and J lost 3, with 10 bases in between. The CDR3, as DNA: TGTGCCAGCAGCCCTTGGCCTGACACTGAAGCTTTCTTT. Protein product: CASSPWPDTEAFF.

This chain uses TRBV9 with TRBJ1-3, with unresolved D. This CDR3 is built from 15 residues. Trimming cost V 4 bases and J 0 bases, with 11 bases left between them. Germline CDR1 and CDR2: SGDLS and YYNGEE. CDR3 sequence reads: CASSPLLRSGNTIYF. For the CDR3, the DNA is TGTGCCAGCAGCCCCCTACTCCGCTCTGGAAACACCATATATTTT. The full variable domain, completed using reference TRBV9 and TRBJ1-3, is DSGVTQTPKHLITATGQRVTLRCSPRSGDLSVYWYQQSLDQGLQFLIQYYNGEERAKGNILERFSAQQFPDLHSELNLSSLELGDSALYFCASSPLLRSGNTIYFGEGSWLTVV.

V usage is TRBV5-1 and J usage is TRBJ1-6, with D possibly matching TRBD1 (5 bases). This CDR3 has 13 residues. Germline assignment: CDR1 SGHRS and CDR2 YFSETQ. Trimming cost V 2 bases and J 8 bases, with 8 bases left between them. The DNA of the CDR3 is TGCGCCAGCAGCTTAGAGACAGATTCACCCCTCCACTTT. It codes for CASSLETDSPLHF. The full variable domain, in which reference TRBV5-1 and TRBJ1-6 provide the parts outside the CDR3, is KAGVTQTPRYLIKTRGQQVTLSCSPISGHRSVSWYQQTPGQGLQFLFEYFSETQRNKGNFPGRFSGRQFSNSRSEMNVSTLELGDSALYLCASSLETDSPLHFGNGTRLTVT.